This TCR beta chain was sequenced during a study of blood T cell repertoires in COVID-19 (dated by TCRdb to the early 2020s). Study-wide context: The collaborator samples originated in the United States, Italy and Spain and spanned the acute and convalescent phases of COVID-19. The prospective study material was composed of cDNA or gDNA derived from T cells, B-cell-depleted T cells, or PBMCs. Subjects who had been exposed to COVID-19, were actively infected with it, or had recovered from it provided the deeply sampled blood TCRbeta repertoires that made up the dataset. The repertoires were released in a freely available public database intended as a resource for research on the immune response to SARS-CoV-2. The samples were drawn from two sources: the first 160 participants of the ongoing ImmuneRACE study, and about 1,300 subjects contributed by 6 global collaborators. A de-identified subject ID, COVID-19 status, age in years and sex were almost always included in the sample metadata. Where HLA class I and class II types were available, the types were taken from metadata supplied by the sample provider, not from assay-based typing.

Participants in the prospective study were enrolled through a virtual design, were aged roughly 18 to 100 years, and lived in fewer than 30 United States geographic areas. Cohort assignment in the prospective study relied on participant-reported clinical history from a screening survey and a study questionnaire. ImmuneRACE Cohort 3 recovered participants were defined by two consecutive negative NP/OP PCR tests, healthcare professional clearance, or symptom resolution. In the prospective study, whole blood, serum and a nasopharyngeal or oropharyngeal swab were collected from each participant by mobile phlebotomists. Additional blood draws and questionnaires over an approximately 2-month period could optionally be provided by prospective study participants. Before DNA extraction, prospective study blood samples were shipped either frozen or at room temperature. Concerning this clone: Its antigen target is currently unknown. Within one base of it there is no much larger clone, and no base qualities were kept.

The paper's findings and limits, for the study overall: The quantity of clinical and demographic metadata differed by source and by participant and was supplied without curation.

TCRbeta CDR3 regions were amplified from genomic DNA by means of the immunoSEQ Assay, a bias-controlled multiplex PCR. Regarding the original processing steps: The number of nucleated cells in each sample was estimated by amplification of reference gene primers within the assay. To quantify the absolute abundance of each unique TCRbeta CDR3 rearrangement, sequence reads were collapsed and filtered. Productive Simpson clonality was computed per sample as the square root of Simpson's diversity index over productive rearrangements. Imported from immuneACCESS, the table was reduced by TCRdb to in-frame sequences with V and J called. These copies leave out some clones; in studies compared against another copy, an unresolved V gene accounts for under half, and the cause of the remainder is not known. That table furnishes V, J and clone size, whereas the DNA furnished D and trimming. Within this sample are around 300,000 clones, with nearly 90% of them counted one time only. 1.9% of the sample belongs to the ten largest clones.

Sequenced input: PBMCs or T cells enriched from blood (not recorded which). The source of this sequence is a woman aged 55-69 years who had recovered from COVID-19.

The CDR3 protein is CASLGQGSNQPQHF. In nucleotide form, the sequence is TGTGCCAGCCTCGGACAGGGGAGCAATCAGCCCCAGCATTTT. The chain was built from TRBV28 and TRBJ1-5; 9 of the junction bases match TRBD1. After removal of 8 bases from V and 1 base from J, the junction retains 3 bases not matched to a gene. The cysteine opens and the phenylalanine closes a CDR3 of 14 amino acids. Only the CDR3 DNA is retained, 42 bases long and in frame from the first base. The germline V gene yields MDHEN for CDR1 and SYDVKM for CDR2. The full variable domain, completed from the reference TRBV28 and TRBJ1-5 proteins outside the CDR3, reads DVKVTQSSRYLVKRTGEKVFLECVQDMDHENMFWYRQDPGLGLRLIYFSYDVKMKEKGDIPEGYSVSREKKERFSLILESASTNQTSMYLCASLGQGSNQPQHFGDGTRLSIL.